This T cell receptor beta chain was captured in a study of T cell responses to AZD1222 COVID-19 vaccine. Findings and limits, study-wide: Among the donors, most were white British and more were female, and clonal diversity was possibly underestimated. Only 5 or 6 people who got AZD1222 tested seropositive at baseline. Dominant CD4 TCR responses targeted spike regions 160-218 and 743-854. Spike-specific TCR breadth and depth went up after people got two AZD1222 doses.

The protocol was immunoSEQ multiplex PCR, while the TCRdb copy is restricted to in-frame clones and leaves out a portion. The sample carries approximately 150,000 clones, more than 70% recorded once. Concerning this clone: Its antigen is as yet unknown. One junction end disagrees with the germline gene, perhaps due to a read error.

Germline CDR1 reads SSHAT; CDR2 reads FNYEAQ (reference sequence). The CDR3 length is 13 residues. The chain carries TRBV7-7 and TRBJ2-3; the D gene is possibly TRBD1 (5 bases). The source was peripheral blood, collected 28 days after the second AZD1222 dose. The clonotype originates from an adult who received the AZD1222 COVID-19 vaccine. CDR3 in DNA: TGTGCTAGCAGCCTGGGGCCCACAGATACGCAGTATTTT. Amino acid sequence: CASSLGPTDTQYF.